This T cell receptor beta chain was sequenced during a study of cytomegalovirus exposure and HLA in healthy donors. General study points: Certain indistinguishable V segments, among them TRBV6-2 and TRBV6-3, were excluded.

The PCR was carried out with 60 Vbeta primers and 13 Jbeta primers. Measured with immunoSEQ multiplex PCR; TCRdb has only the in-frame clones, and not every one. The sample yields about 190,000 clones, over 70% seen once. Germline V gene sequence: CDR1 KGHSH, CDR2 LQKENI. The CDR3 length is 13 residues. The ends were cut back, 7 bases at V and 1 base at J, with 10 bases in the middle. In the case of this clone: Antigen specificity is unknown.

V gene TRBV18 combines with J gene TRBJ1-1; no firm D call. The sequence came from a boy between 2 and 10 years old in good health and CMV-seronegative. Sequences were obtained from PBMCs. This chain's CDR3 is CASYVNRNTEAFF. CDR3 nucleotides: TGTGCCAGCTACGTGAACAGGAACACTGAAGCTTTCTTT.